The clone carrying this T cell receptor beta chain was detected only once. Sequenced by immunoSEQ multiplex PCR; TCRdb stores in-frame clones only, minus some. The profile shows roughly 100,000 clones, 80% to 90% of them singletons. This record belongs to a study of blood T cell repertoires in COVID-19. Study information: Acute and convalescent COVID-19 specimens originated in the United States, Italy and Spain. PBMCs, B-cell-depleted T cells, or T cells were the source of the cDNA or gDNA that made up the material.

CDR1 is SGHTA, CDR2 FQGTGA, per germline. The CDR3 extends over 16 amino acids. V was shortened by 5 bases and J by 8 bases, with 21 bases between the two germline ends. Sequencing input: peripheral blood. The TCR sequence derives from a man aged 45-60 years with COVID-19, enrolled during active disease. V is TRBV7-3 and J is TRBJ2-2; D might be TRBD1 (5 bases). CDR3 in amino acids: CASSPSLTQGLGELFF. The CDR3 DNA reads as TGTGCCAGCAGCCCGTCGCTAACCCAGGGTTTGGGGGAGCTGTTTTTT.